A single sample is the source of the 30 T cell receptor beta chains below, sequenced in a study of CD8+CD57+ T cells in acquired aplastic anemia (dated by TCRdb to the late 2010s). The patients picked for sequencing were ones in whom flow cytometry had shown an expansion of CD8+CD57+ cells. TCRdb names Illumina HiSeq 2000 as the instrument used. Genomic DNA served as template for TCR beta VDJ combination and CDR3 sequence profiling. TCRdb trimmed public reads at Q25 via fastp, called clones via MiXCR and kept in-frame beta chains. All rows with the same CDR3 protein become a single entry with the most common DNA and genes. For this sample the table gives about 190,000 distinct CDR3 sequences, of which roughly half were detected only once. Around 9.7% of the sample comes from the top ten. The sequencing input was sorted CD4+, CD8+, or CD8+CD57+ T cells (not recorded which) from PBMCs. The receptors originated from a human donor with aplastic anemia.

This clonotype appeared once. One junction end disagrees with the germline gene, perhaps due to a read error. The chain joins TRBV24-1 to TRBJ1-6; D not certain. Germline lookup yields CDR1 KGHDR and CDR2 SFDVKD. The CDR3 extends over 12 amino acids. The CDR3 region has the DNA TGTGCCACCGCTTTGTATCTTTCACCCCTCCATTTT. It is translated as CATALYLSPLHF.

The sample holds many counts of this clonotype. The chain carries TRBV10-3 and TRBJ2-1, with D perhaps matching TRBD1 (6 bases). Germline-derived CDR1 and CDR2 are ENHRY and SYGVKD. This CDR3 is 17 amino acids long. V lost 3 bases to trimming and J lost 2 bases, with 17 bases between them. The CDR3 nucleotides read TGTGCCATCAGTGAATTTTTGGGGGCCGCAGCCTACAATGAGCAGTTCTTC. Encoded protein: CAISEFLGAAAYNEQFF.

The chain employs TRBV5-1 and TRBJ2-7; 8 nucleotides align to TRBD2. Germline V gives CDR1 SGHRS, CDR2 YFSETQ. The CDR3 spans 14 residues. After removal of 4 bases from V and 2 bases from J, the junction contained 5 bases not matched to a gene. The CDR3 is CASSSTSGTYEQYF. The CDR3 region has the DNA TGCGCCAGCAGCAGCACTAGCGGAACCTACGAGCAGTACTTC.

This clonotype was seen at least ten times. The chain has TRBV19 and TRBJ2-7; D is uncertain. The CDR3 runs to 14 residues. Trimming pared 5 bases from V and 3 bases from J, leaving 14 bases between. Germline CDR1 reads LNHDA; CDR2 reads SQIVND (reference sequence). CDR3 bases: TGTGCCAGTAGTCCCTCGACATATTACTACGAGCAGTACTTC. Residues: CASSPSTYYYEQYF.

The V and J genes are TRBV2 and TRBJ2-7; D remains ambiguous. The CDR3 extends over 14 amino acids. Trimming removed 6 bases at V and 5 bases at J, with 17 bases between. CDR1 SNHLY and CDR2 FYNNEI come from the germline V gene. The CDR3 spells CASSFQEASHEQYF. The CDR3 nucleotides read TGTGCCAGCAGCTTTCAAGAGGCATCCCACGAGCAGTACTTC.

V usage is TRBV2 and J usage is TRBJ2-1; TRBD2 aligns across 8 bases. The CDR3 is 13 residues long. The trim removed 10 bases at V and 3 bases at J, leaving 5 bases unmatched. Germline CDR1 is SNHLY and CDR2 is FYNNEI. CDR3 loop: CATERESYNEQFF. The CDR3 DNA reads TGTGCCACCGAGCGGGAGAGCTACAATGAGCAGTTCTTC.

This clonotype was seen at least ten times. The CDR3 coding sequence is TGTGCCAGCAGCCCCATCAATCAGTTCGGGGGCTACACCTTC. Protein sequence: CASSPINQFGGYTF. The rearrangement uses TRBV9 and TRBJ1-2; no clear D. V was trimmed by 4 bases and J by 8 bases, leaving 18 bases between them. The CDR3 is 14 residues long. The germline V gene encodes CDR1 SGDLS and CDR2 YYNGEE.

In its sample, this clonotype was seen a few times. The chain couples TRBV29-1 to TRBJ1-1; TRBD1 agrees at 9 bases. Looked up from germline, CDR1 is SQVTM and CDR2 is ANQGSEA. This CDR3 has 14 amino acids. V was pared by 2 bases and J by 10 bases, with 11 bases of the junction left unmatched. For the CDR3, the DNA is TGCAGCGTTGAACGGGGGACAGGGATAATGGGAGCTTTCTTT. Amino acids: CSVERGTGIMGAFF.

Only a few counts were recorded for this clonotype. In this CDR3 the conserved last residue, phenylalanine or tryptophan, is missing, so a read error is likely. The chain has TRBV10-3 and TRBJ2-5, with 12 bases that match TRBD2. Trimming cost V 8 bases and J 6 bases; bases outside gene matches: 10. Germline V gene data show CDR1 as ENHRY and CDR2 as SYGVKD. The CDR3 extends over 15 amino acids. The CDR3 sequence: CAIGASGRAGKTQYY. The CDR3 DNA is TGTGCCATCGGGGCTAGCGGGAGGGCTGGGAAGACCCAGTACTAC.

This clonotype has a handful of counts. The rearrangement joins TRBV29-1 to TRBJ2-1; 9 bases match TRBD1. Germline-derived CDR1 and CDR2 are SQVTM and ANQGSEA. This CDR3 contains 15 residues. Losses at the gene ends were 7 bases for V and 3 bases for J; bases not matched to a gene: 10. DNA for the CDR3: TGCAGCGCCCCGACAGGGGGAGGTATCTACAATGAGCAGTTCTTC. Translated: CSAPTGGGIYNEQFF.

The table lists this clonotype with a count of one. The rearrangement links TRBV11-2 to TRBJ2-7; 8 positions match TRBD1. CDR1 is SGHAT, CDR2 FQNNGV, per germline. This CDR3 spans 16 amino acids. V shed 1 base, J shed 4 bases, and the junction held 9 bases outside the gene matches. In DNA form, the CDR3 reads TGTGCCAGCAGCTTAGGTGGCAGGGGGCTTCCTTACGAGCAGTACTTC. Its protein product is CASSLGGRGLPYEQYF.

The chain links TRBV2 to TRBJ2-7, with D perhaps matching TRBD2 (6 bases). This CDR3 region has 12 residues. Germline V lookup: CDR1 SNHLY, CDR2 FYNNEI. Between the trimmed V and J ends, which lost 2 bases and 4 bases, there was a span of 6 bases. The CDR3 loop reads CASSEREYEQYF. CDR3 bases: TGTGCCAGCAGTGAACGGGAGTACGAGCAGTACTTC.

Concerning this clonotype: No DNA is shown, since the ends of the CDR3 on it are uncertain; the CDR3 is the one TCRdb lists. The chain couples TRBV9 to TRBJ2-1; the D call in the table, TRBD2, was not verified against the DNA. The CDR3 contains 12 residues when both ends are counted. In germline, CDR1 is SGDLS, CDR2 YYNGEE. The CDR3 region is CASSVGSGAEFF.

This clonotype was detected a few times. The chain couples TRBV2 to TRBJ1-2; 8 positions agree with TRBD1. V dropped 6 bases and J dropped 7; count of bases not matched to a gene: 4. The CDR3 has 12 residues. Germline CDR1 and CDR2: SNHLY and FYNNEI. The CDR3 DNA follows: TGTGCCAGCAGACGGACAGGGACTGGCTACACCTTC. It yields the protein CASRRTGTGYTF.

J is TRBJ1-1 and V is TRBV5-1; TRBD1 is a possible D gene (6 bases). Trimming removed 2 bases at V and 2 bases at J, with 13 bases between. Germline V lookup: CDR1 SGHRS, CDR2 YFSETQ. There are 15 residues in the CDR3. The CDR3 DNA is TGCGCCAGCAGCTTACGGACAGATCCTAACACTGAAGCTTTCTTT. This translates into CASSLRTDPNTEAFF.

This chain links TRBV11-1 with TRBJ2-7; the D is unclear. Trimming took off 3 bases at V and 3 bases at J, with 12 bases between the two ends. CDR3 length: 14 amino acids. The germline gives CDR1 SGHAT, CDR2 FQDESV (reference sequence). CDR3 DNA: TGTGCCAGCAGCTTTACCCAACCGGGCTACGAGCAGTACTTC. This gives the protein CASSFTQPGYEQYF.

This chain joins TRBV10-2 and TRBJ2-1, with D perhaps matching TRBD2 (6 bases). Germline V gene lookup returns CDR1 WSHSY and CDR2 SAAADI. Trimming removed 8 bases at V and 1 base at J, with 12 bases between. The CDR3 loop spans 14 amino acids. The CDR3 sequence is CASRASASYNEQFF. The CDR3 nucleotides are TGCGCCAGCCGGGCTAGCGCATCCTACAATGAGCAGTTCTTC.

As concerns this clonotype: A much larger clone lies one base from this, so it may be a read error. The chain couples TRBV5-1 to TRBJ1-1; D gene unclear. The germline gives CDR1 SGHRS, CDR2 YFSETQ. V was shortened by 6 bases and J by 1 base, with 10 bases between the two germline ends. This CDR3 is 13 amino acids long. This chain's CDR3 is CASTWEENTEAFF. DNA for the CDR3: TGCGCCAGCACCTGGGAGGAGAACACTGAAGCTTTCTTT. The whole variable domain, filled in from reference TRBV5-1 and TRBJ1-1, reads KAGVTQTPRYLIKTRGQQVTLSCSPISGHRSVSWYQQTPGQGLQFLFEYFSETQRNKGNFPGRFSGRQFSNSRSEMNVSTLELGDSALYLCASTWEENTEAFFGQGTRLTVV.

The chain combines TRBV15 with TRBJ1-4; D ambiguous. V gave up 6 bases and J gave up 15 bases, with 17 bases separating them. CDR3 length: 12 amino acids. Germline CDR1 LNHNV, CDR2 YYDKDF (reference sequence). In DNA form, the CDR3 reads TGTGCCACCAGAGGTGGAGAGGGTTCGGTGTTTTTT. As protein: CATRGGEGSVFF.

The table lists this clonotype with many counts. The rearrangement uses TRBV7-3 and TRBJ2-2; tentatively, D is TRBD1 (6 bases). Between the trimmed V and J ends, which lost 2 bases and 5 bases, there was a span of 15 bases. Germline V lookup: CDR1 SGHTA, CDR2 FQGTGA. CDR3 length: 16 residues. The CDR3 DNA is TGTGCCAGCAGCTTAGCGGGCAGGGGAAGGACCGGGGAGCTGTTTTTT. Its protein is CASSLAGRGRTGELFF.

This clonotype was seen a few times. The chain carries TRBV19 and TRBJ2-5; 9 nucleotides match TRBD1. Germline CDR1 reads LNHDA; CDR2 reads SQIVND (reference sequence). J lost 5 bases, V lost 3 bases, and 4 bases had no gene match. CDR3 length: 14 residues. In DNA form, the CDR3 reads TGTGCCAGTAGTATTGGGACAGGGCTGGAGACCCAGTACTTC. It is translated as CASSIGTGLETQYF.

This clonotype appeared many times. The rearrangement links TRBV7-9 to TRBJ1-2, with 7 bases fitting TRBD1. CDR3 length: 14 amino acids. Germline V gives CDR1 SEHNR, CDR2 FQNEAQ (reference sequence). Unmatched junction bases numbered 8, after V lost 5 bases and J lost 5 bases. CDR3 residues: CASSALGTAYGYTF. The CDR3 DNA reads as TGTGCCAGCAGCGCCCTTGGGACAGCTTATGGCTACACCTTC.

The V call is TRBV7-6, the J call TRBJ1-5, with D uncertain. V lost 0 bases and J 10 bases, leaving 10 bases between the germline ends. This CDR3 spans 13 amino acids. Germline lookup yields CDR1 SGHVS and CDR2 FNYEAQ. The CDR3 loop reads CASSLAYTAPQHF. CDR3 DNA: TGTGCCAGCAGCTTAGCGTACACGGCCCCCCAGCATTTT.

Many counts were recorded for this clonotype. The V and J genes are TRBV7-2 and TRBJ2-7; D gene ambiguous. The CDR3 is made up of 15 amino acids. The germline gives CDR1 SGHTA, CDR2 FQGNSA. Trimming removed 6 bases at V and 0 bases at J, with 15 bases between. CDR3 coding DNA: TGTGCCAGCAGGGCACACGGGCGGAGCTCCTACGAGCAGTACTTC. Amino acids: CASRAHGRSSYEQYF.

The chain uses TRBV7-2 and TRBJ2-7, with TRBD2 as a possible D gene (5 bases). Deletions cut 5 bases from V and 5 bases from J, with 7 bases between. The CDR3 consists of 11 residues. Germline assignment: CDR1 SGHTA and CDR2 FQGNSA. CDR3 coding DNA: TGTGCCAGCAGCCAGAGGGACGAGCAGTACTTC. Residues: CASSQRDEQYF.

This rearrangement joins TRBV25-1 to TRBJ2-1; perhaps TRBD2 as D (6 bases). CDR1 is MGHDK and CDR2 is SYGVNS in the germline V gene. The CDR3 has 13 amino acids. CDR3 sequence (DNA): TGTGCTGCCGGTAGCGGAGCTTACAATGAGCAGTTCTTC. The encoded protein is CAAGSGAYNEQFF.

V and J are TRBV9 and TRBJ2-5, with 10 nucleotides matching TRBD2. J gave up 5 bases and V 0 bases, and 4 bases lay outside the gene matches. CDR1 and CDR2 from the germline V gene are SGDLS and YYNGEE. This CDR3 has 15 amino acids. The CDR3 nucleotides are TGTGCCAGCAGCGTAGGGCTAGCGGGAGTCGAGACCCAGTACTTC. This sequence encodes CASSVGLAGVETQYF.

The rearrangement joins TRBV7-2 to TRBJ1-5; 7 nucleotides align to TRBD1. The junction had 6 bases not matched to a gene; V was cut back by 4 bases and J by 3 bases. The CDR3 contains 15 residues. Germline V gene lookup returns CDR1 SGHTA and CDR2 FQGNSA. The CDR3 coding sequence is TGTGCCAGCAGCTCGGCAGGGGGGGTCAATCAGCCCCAGCATTTT. It encodes CASSSAGGVNQPQHF.

The rearrangement joins TRBV7-3 to TRBJ1-6, with D possibly TRBD1 on 6 matching bases. This CDR3 region has 15 residues. The V end was cut by 2 bases, the J end by 5 bases, with 10 bases between. Per the germline V gene, CDR1 is SGHTA and CDR2 is FQGTGA. The CDR3 region is CASSLRGADNSPLHF. Here the CDR3 DNA reads TGTGCCAGCAGCTTACGGGGGGCCGATAATTCACCCCTCCACTTT.

The J gene is TRBJ1-3, the V gene TRBV10-3; no clear D gene. CDR1 and CDR2 (germline): ENHRY, SYGVKD. Trimming removed 8 bases from V and 2 bases from J, with 4 bases in between. The CDR3 runs 11 residues. The CDR3 spells CAIDAGNTIYF. The CDR3 DNA follows: TGTGCCATCGATGCTGGAAACACCATATATTTT.